A selection of T cell receptor beta chains follows, all from one sample in a study of T cell repertoires in ileal Crohn's disease. Repertoires were generated with immunoSEQ multiplex PCR, while TCRdb's copy carries only in-frame clones and drops some. The table records roughly 15,000 clones, under 80% of them present only once. The sequenced material came from ileal tissue. Source of these receptors: an adult with Crohn's disease. CDR3s include the opening cysteine and the closing phenylalanine or tryptophan. D genes are given only for firm matches. Only some rows state a clone size, as once, few, many or a class for expanded clones.

>-|TRBV9|few|TRBJ2-4
CASSVGAVLAAKNIQYF
TGTGCCAGCAGCGTAGGAGCCGTCCTTGCAGCCAAAAACATTCAGTACTTC
>TRBD1|TRBV30|-|TRBJ1-1
CAWRKGGERNTEAFF
TGTGCCTGGAGAAAAGGGGGCGAAAGGAACACTGAAGCTTTCTTT
>TRBD1|TRBV7-9|-|TRBJ2-7
CASSSGTGLSYEQYF
TGTGCCAGCAGCTCCGGGACAGGGCTGTCGTACGAGCAGTACTTC
>-|TRBV6-5|-|TRBJ2-7
CASKQDGTTYEQYF
TGTGCCAGCAAACAGGACGGCACCACCTACGAGCAGTACTTC
>-|TRBV19|once|TRBJ2-1
CASGPGLRNEQFF
TGTGCCAGTGGCCCGGGACTCCGCAATGAGCAGTTCTTC
>-|TRBV12-5|-|TRBJ2-2
CASGLGAGPNTGELFF
TGTGCTAGTGGTTTGGGGGCAGGCCCAAACACCGGGGAGCTGTTTTTT
>-|TRBV5-1|-|TRBJ2-7
CASTDNIYEQYF
TGCGCCAGCACGGACAACATCTACGAGCAGTACTTC
>-|TRBV27|-|TRBJ1-2
CASSSSRGVNGYTF
TGTGCCAGCAGTTCTAGCAGGGGTGTTAATGGCTACACCTTC
>TRBD2|TRBV27|-|TRBJ2-1
CASSSTSWGEQFF
TGTGCCAGCAGTTCGACTAGCTGGGGCGAGCAGTTCTTC
>-|TRBV18|-|TRBJ1-2
CASSPAGSYGYTF
TGTGCCAGCTCACCGGCGGGGAGCTATGGCTACACCTTC
>TRBD2|TRBV11-2|-|TRBJ2-2
CASSKGPSGGAWGELFF
TGTGCCAGCAGTAAAGGGCCTAGCGGGGGGGCCTGGGGGGAGCTGTTTTTT
>-|TRBV4-1|-|TRBJ2-5
CASSQDASWAQYF
TGCGCCAGCAGCCAAGATGCTAGCTGGGCCCAGTACTTC
>-|TRBV15|-|TRBJ1-4
CATSRGGAANEKLFF
TGTGCCACCAGCAGAGGGGGCGCCGCTAATGAAAAACTGTTTTTT
>TRBD2|TRBV27|-|TRBJ2-3
CASRWWGTSTDTQYF
TGTGCCAGCAGGTGGTGGGGGACTAGTACTGATACGCAGTATTTT